The entry that follows covers one TCR beta chain sequence. Its target is not known. The V gene lost 1 base and the J gene lost 10 bases, with 14 bases spanning the gap. The CDR3 loop spans 15 amino acids. In germline, CDR1 is SEHNR, CDR2 FQNEAQ (reference sequence). TCRdb re-derived calls from the RACE reads in MiXCR, one entry per CDR3 protein. The sample carries roughly 53,000 distinct CDR3 sequences, about 10% recorded once. The data belong to a study of human T cells and chemical hapten exposure. Across the study: A 2 cm by 2 cm inner upper arm patch received 2% DPC for sensitization. Scalp application of diphenylcyclopropenone was performed weekly in patients across the entire roughly 26-week study.

As to time point: patch test 3, about 24 weeks after DPC sensitization. Treatment reported: therapeutic diphenylcyclopropenone sensitization with weekly scalp DPC. Whole-study results and caveats: DPC sensitization left the count of TCRs above 1 in 1000 unchanged.

The rearrangement links TRBV7-9 to TRBJ1-6; no reliable D call. This sequence was found in a woman aged 35 to 49 with alopecia areata. Some clones in this sample may be carry-over from other donors' samples. The source material was whole blood, sampled in connection with sensitization to the hapten diphenylcyclopropenone (DPC). The CDR3 sequence: CASSLGTSGRSPLHF. CDR3 nucleotides: TGTGCCAGCAGCTTAGGGACCTCAGGAAGGTCACCCCTCCACTTT. Supplemented by reference TRBV7-9 and TRBJ1-6, the full variable domain reads DTGVSQNPRHKITKRGQNVTFRCDPISEHNRLYWYRQTLGQGPEFLTYFQNEAQLEKSRLLSDRFSAERPKGSFSTLEIQRTEQGDSAMYLCASSLGTSGRSPLHFGNGTRLTVT.